What follows describes a single TCR beta chain. The TCRbeta library incorporated unique molecular identifiers. TCRdb reprocessed the PCR reads via MiXCR and lists one record per CDR3 protein. This table holds around 450,000 distinct CDR3 sequences, roughly 16% found once. The data are from a study of T-cell reconstitution after alpha-beta-depleted transplantation in children. The CDR3 loop spans 15 amino acids. Germline V gene lookup returns CDR1 SGHDT and CDR2 YYEEEE. J was trimmed by 4 bases and V by 1 base; bases with no gene match: 7. The sample consisted of PBMCs, mostly from graft donor cells, taken 360 days after TCRalphabeta/CD19-depleted stem cell transplant. The receptor was derived from a boy younger than two who had a stem cell transplant for Wiskott-Aldrich syndrome, so the T cells may come from the graft donor. The chain has TRBV5-6 and TRBJ2-5, with 7 bases identical to TRBD1. In DNA form, the CDR3 reads TGTGCCAGCAGCTTGCCCGACAGGGTCGGAGAGACCCAGTACTTC. This translates into CASSLPDRVGETQYF.